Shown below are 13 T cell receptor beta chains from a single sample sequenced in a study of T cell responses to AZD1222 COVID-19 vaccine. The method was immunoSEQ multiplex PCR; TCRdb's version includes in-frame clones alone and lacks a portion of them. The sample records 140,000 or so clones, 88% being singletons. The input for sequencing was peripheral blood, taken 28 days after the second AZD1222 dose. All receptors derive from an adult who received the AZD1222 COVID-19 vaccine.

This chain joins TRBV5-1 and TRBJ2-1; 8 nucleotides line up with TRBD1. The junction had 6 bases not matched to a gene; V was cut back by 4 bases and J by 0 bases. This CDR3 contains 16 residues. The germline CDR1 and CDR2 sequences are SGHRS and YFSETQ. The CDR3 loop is CASSRRTGSSYNEQFF. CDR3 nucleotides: TGCGCCAGCAGCCGTCGGACAGGGAGCTCCTACAATGAGCAGTTCTTC. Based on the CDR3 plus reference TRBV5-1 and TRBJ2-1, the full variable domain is KAGVTQTPRYLIKTRGQQVTLSCSPISGHRSVSWYQQTPGQGLQFLFEYFSETQRNKGNFPGRFSGRQFSNSRSEMNVSTLELGDSALYLCASSRRTGSSYNEQFFGPGTRLTVL.

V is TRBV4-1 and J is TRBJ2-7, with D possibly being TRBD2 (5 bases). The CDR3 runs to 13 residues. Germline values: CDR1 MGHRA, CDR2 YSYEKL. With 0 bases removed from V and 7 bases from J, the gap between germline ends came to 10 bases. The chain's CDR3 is CASSQDGRREQYF. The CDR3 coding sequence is TGCGCCAGCAGCCAAGATGGCAGGAGGGAGCAGTACTTC.

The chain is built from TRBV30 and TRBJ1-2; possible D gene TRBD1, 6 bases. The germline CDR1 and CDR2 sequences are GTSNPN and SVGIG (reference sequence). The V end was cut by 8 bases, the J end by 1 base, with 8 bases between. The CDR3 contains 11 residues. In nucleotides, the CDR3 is TGTGCCCAGGGGTTTAACTATGGCTACACCTTC. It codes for CAQGFNYGYTF.

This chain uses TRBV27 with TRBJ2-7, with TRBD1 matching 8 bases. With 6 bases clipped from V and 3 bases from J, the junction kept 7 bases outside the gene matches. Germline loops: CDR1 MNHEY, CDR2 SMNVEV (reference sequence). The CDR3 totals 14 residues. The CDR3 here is CASSPGGSDYEQYF. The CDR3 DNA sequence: TGTGCCAGCAGCCCAGGGGGCTCAGACTACGAGCAGTACTTC.

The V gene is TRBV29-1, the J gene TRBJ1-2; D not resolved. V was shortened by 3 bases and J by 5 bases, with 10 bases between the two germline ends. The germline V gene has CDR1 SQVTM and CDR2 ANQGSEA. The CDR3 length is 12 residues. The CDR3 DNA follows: TGCAGCGTTGAGGGAGCACCGTATGGCTACACCTTC. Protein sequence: CSVEGAPYGYTF.

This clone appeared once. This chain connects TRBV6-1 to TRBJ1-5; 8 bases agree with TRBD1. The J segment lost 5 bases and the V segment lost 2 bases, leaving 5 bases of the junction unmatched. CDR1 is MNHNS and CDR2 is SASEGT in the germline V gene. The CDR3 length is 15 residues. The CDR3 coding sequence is TGTGCCAGCAGTGAACTCAGGGGGCGTGATCAGCCCCAGCATTTT. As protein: CASSELRGRDQPQHF.

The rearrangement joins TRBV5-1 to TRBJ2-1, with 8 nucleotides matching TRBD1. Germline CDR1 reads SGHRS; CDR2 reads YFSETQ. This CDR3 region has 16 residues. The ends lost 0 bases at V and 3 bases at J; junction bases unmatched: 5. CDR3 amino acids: CASSLAQQGVYNEQFF. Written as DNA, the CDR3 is TGCGCCAGCAGCTTGGCCCAACAGGGGGTCTACAATGAGCAGTTCTTC.

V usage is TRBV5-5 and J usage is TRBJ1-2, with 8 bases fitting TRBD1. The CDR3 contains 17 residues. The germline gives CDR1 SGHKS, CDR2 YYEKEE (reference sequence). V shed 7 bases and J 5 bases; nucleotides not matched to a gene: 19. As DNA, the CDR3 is TGTGCCAGCGCACCCTTGACAGGGGATTTCGCGCAGTATGGCTACACCTTC. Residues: CASAPLTGDFAQYGYTF.

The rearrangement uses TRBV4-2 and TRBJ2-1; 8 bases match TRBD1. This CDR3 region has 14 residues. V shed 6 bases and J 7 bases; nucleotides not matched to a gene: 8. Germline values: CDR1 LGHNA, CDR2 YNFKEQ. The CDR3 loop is CASSLRTGINEQFF. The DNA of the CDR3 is TGTGCCAGCAGTCTCAGGACAGGGATAAATGAGCAGTTCTTC.

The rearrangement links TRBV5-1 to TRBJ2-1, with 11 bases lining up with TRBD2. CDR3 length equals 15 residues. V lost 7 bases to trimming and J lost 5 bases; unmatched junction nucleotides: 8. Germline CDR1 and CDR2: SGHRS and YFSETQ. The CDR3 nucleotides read TGCGCCAGCCGCACCGGGACTAGCGGAAACAATGAGCAGTTCTTC. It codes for CASRTGTSGNNEQFF.

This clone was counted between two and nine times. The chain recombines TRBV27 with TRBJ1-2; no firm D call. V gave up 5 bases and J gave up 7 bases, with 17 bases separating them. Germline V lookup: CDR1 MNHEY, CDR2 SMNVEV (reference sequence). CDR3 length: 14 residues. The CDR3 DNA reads TGTGCCAGCAGTCCACTCCTCTCCGGGAGTGGCTACACCTTC. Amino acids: CASSPLLSGSGYTF.

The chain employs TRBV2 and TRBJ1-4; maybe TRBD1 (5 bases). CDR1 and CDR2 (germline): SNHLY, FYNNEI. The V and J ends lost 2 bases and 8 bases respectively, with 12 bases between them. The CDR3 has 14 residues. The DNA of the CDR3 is TGTGCCAGCAGTGAACTCAGGGAGGGAGAAAAACTGTTTTTT. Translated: CASSELREGEKLFF.

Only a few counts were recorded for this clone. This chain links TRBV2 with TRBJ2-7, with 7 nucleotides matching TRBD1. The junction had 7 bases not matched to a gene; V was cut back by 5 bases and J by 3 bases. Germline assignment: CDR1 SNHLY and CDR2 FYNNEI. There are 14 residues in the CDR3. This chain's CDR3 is CASSKQGIGYEQYF. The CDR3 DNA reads TGTGCCAGCAGTAAACAGGGGATCGGCTACGAGCAGTACTTC.